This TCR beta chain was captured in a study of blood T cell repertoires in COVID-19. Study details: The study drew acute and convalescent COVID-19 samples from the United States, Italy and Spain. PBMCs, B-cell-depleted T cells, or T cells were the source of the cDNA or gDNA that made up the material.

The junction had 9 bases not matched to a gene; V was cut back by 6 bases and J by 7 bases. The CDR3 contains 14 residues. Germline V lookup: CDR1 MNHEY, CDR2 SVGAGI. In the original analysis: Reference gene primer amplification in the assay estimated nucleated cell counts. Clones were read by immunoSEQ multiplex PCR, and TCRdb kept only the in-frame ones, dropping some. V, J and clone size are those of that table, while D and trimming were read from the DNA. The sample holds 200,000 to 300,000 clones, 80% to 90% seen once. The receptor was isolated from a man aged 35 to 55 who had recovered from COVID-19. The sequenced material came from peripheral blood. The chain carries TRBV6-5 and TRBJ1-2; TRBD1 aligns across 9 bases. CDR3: CASREGQGPAGYTF. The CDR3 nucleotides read TGTGCCAGCAGAGAGGGACAGGGCCCGGCTGGCTACACCTTC.